Listed below are T cell receptor beta chains from one sample, sequenced in a study of identical twins. A single record per CDR3 protein comes from TCRdb applying MiXCR to the 5' RACE reads. The sample holds roughly 750,000 distinct CDR3 sequences, around 21% seen once. These same data were also listed under a study on T cells expressing NK-cell markers.

The sequencing input was PBMCs. The receptor set was obtained from a woman aged 18-35 years in good health. CDR3s include the opening cysteine and the closing phenylalanine or tryptophan. Each record gives: J gene, V gene, clone size, D gene, CDR3 DNA, CDR3 protein. A D gene is named only where the DNA matches it firmly. Clone size appears in some rows only: once, few, many, or a class for an expanded clone.

TRBJ2-3 TRBV5-1 once NA TGCGCCAGCAGCTTGGGGGGTAATGGGGCAGATACGCAGTATTTT CASSLGGNGADTQYF
TRBJ1-2 TRBV20-1 few NA TGCAGTGCCAGGCCCGGGGGGAGGGTGGCTGGCTACACCTTC CSARPGGRVAGYTF
TRBJ2-7 TRBV27 NA TRBD1 TGTGCCAGCAGTTTATTGTCAGGGGGTATCTCCTACGAGCAGTACTTC CASSLLSGGISYEQYF
TRBJ2-7 TRBV20-1 NA NA TGCAGTGCTAGGCCGGTTGGATCCTACGAGCAGTACTTC CSARPVGSYEQYF
TRBJ2-1 TRBV20-1 few TRBD2 TGCAGTGCTAGGAGCGGGGGCGTCAATGAGCAGTTCTTC CSARSGGVNEQFF
TRBJ2-5 TRBV18 NA NA TGTGCCAGCTCACCACCCCCCAGAGAGACCCAGTACTTC CASSPPPRETQYF
TRBJ1-5 TRBV18 NA NA TGTGCCAGCTCACCATTTAGACGAGGGGTTGTCGTGGGTCAGCCCCAGCATTTT CASSPFRRGVVVGQPQHF
TRBJ2-1 TRBV20-1 few NA TGCAGTGCTTTTCAGCCATCGGCAGGCTTCGATGAGCAGTTCTTC CSAFQPSAGFDEQFF
TRBJ1-6 TRBV12-3/TRBV12-4 few NA TGTGCCAGCAGTTTAGAAGCGGATTCACCCCTCCACTTT CASSLEADSPLHF
TRBJ1-1 TRBV12-3/TRBV12-4 many TRBD1 TGTGCCAGCAGGGGACAGGGGGCCAACACTGAAGCTTTCTTT CASRGQGANTEAFF
TRBJ2-7 TRBV28 few NA TGTGCCAGCAGTTCCTCCTTTAGCACCTCCTACGAGCAGTACTTC CASSSSFSTSYEQYF
TRBJ1-5 TRBV27 NA TRBD1 TGTGCCAGCAGGGACAGGGTATATAGCAATCAGCCCCAGCATTTT CASRDRVYSNQPQHF
TRBJ1-2 TRBV24-1 few NA TGTGCCACCAGTGACCCGGGTCGTCCGAACTATGGCTACACCTTC CATSDPGRPNYGYTF
TRBJ2-7 TRBV7-9 NA TRBD1 TGTGCCAGCAGCCCCATCAATAAGGGACAGGCCTACGAGCAGTACTTC CASSPINKGQAYEQYF
TRBJ1-2 TRBV20-1 NA NA TGCAGTGCCTCCCCGGGGAATGGCTACACCTTC CSASPGNGYTF
TRBJ2-5 TRBV10-3 few TRBD1 TGTGCCATCTCCGGGACAGGGAGGGGAGAGACCCAGTACTTC CAISGTGRGETQYF
TRBJ2-2 TRBV9 few TRBD2 TGTGCCAGCAGCGTAGGCGGACTAGCGGGGCGTAACGGGGAGCTGTTTTTT CASSVGGLAGRNGELFF
TRBJ2-5 TRBV20-1 few NA TGCAGTGCAATGAGAGCGGAAGAGACCCAGTACTTC CSAMRAEETQYF
TRBJ2-4 TRBV20-1 NA NA TGCAGTGCTAGAGGAAGGGGGACTAATCAAAACATTCAGTACTTC CSARGRGTNQNIQYF
TRBJ2-1 TRBV25-1 NA NA TGTGCCAGCAGTCAATCGACACAGCAGTTCTTC CASSQSTQQFF
TRBJ2-3 TRBV7-2 few TRBD2 TGTGCCAGCAGCTTAGTGGGAGCGGGAGGGCCAGATACGCAGTATTTT CASSLVGAGGPDTQYF
TRBJ2-1 TRBV12-3/TRBV12-4 few TRBD1 TGTGCCAGCAGTTTAAGTGGATCAGGGGGATATTATGAGCAGTTCTTC CASSLSGSGGYYEQFF
TRBJ2-1 TRBV24-1 NA TRBD2 TGTGCCACCAGTGACACCAGGACTAGCGGCCATGAGCAGTTCTTC CATSDTRTSGHEQFF
TRBJ1-3 TRBV10-3 few NA TGTGCCATCAGTGGGGCAGACTCTGGAAACACCATATATTTT CAISGADSGNTIYF
TRBJ2-2 TRBV7-6 NA NA TGTGCCAGCAGCTTAAGTGGCAGGGGGAACACCGGGGAGCTGTTTTTT CASSLSGRGNTGELFF
TRBJ2-5 TRBV5-1 few TRBD2 TGCGCCAGCAGCTTGAGAATAGCGGGAGGTACCTACCAAGAGACCCAGTACTTC CASSLRIAGGTYQETQYF
TRBJ2-7 TRBV20-1 few TRBD2 TGCAGTGCTAGAGAAAGCGGGGCCCTGTACTTC CSARESGALYF
TRBJ2-2 TRBV12-3/TRBV12-4 many NA TGTGCCAGCAGCGCGACCCTAACCGGGGAGCTGTTTTTT CASSATLTGELFF
TRBJ2-6 TRBV20-1 NA NA TGCAGTGCTAGAGGTCCGTGGGGGCGGAGCTCTGGGGCCAACGTCCTGACTTTC CSARGPWGRSSGANVLTF
TRBJ1-1 TRBV12-3/TRBV12-4 many NA TGTGCCAGCAAGAAGCGGGAGGGCACTGAAGCTTTCTTT CASKKREGTEAFF
TRBJ2-1 TRBV12-3/TRBV12-4 few NA TGTGCCAGCAGTTTAAGGGCCCCCCCATTAGAGCAGTTCTTC CASSLRAPPLEQFF
TRBJ2-1 TRBV12-3/TRBV12-4 NA TRBD2 TGTGCCAGCAGTTTCCGGACTAGTGGCCATGAGCAGTTCTTC CASSFRTSGHEQFF
TRBJ1-2 TRBV10-3 NA TRBD1 TGTGCCATCAGCAAGACAGGGGACGGCTACACCTTC CAISKTGDGYTF
TRBJ2-1 TRBV20-1 NA NA TGCAGTGCTAGAGTGCGGACACTCCTTTACAATGAGCAGTTCTTC CSARVRTLLYNEQFF
TRBJ2-7 TRBV7-9 NA NA TGTGCCAGCAGCACTAAGGCTAACTACGAGCAGTACTTC CASSTKANYEQYF
TRBJ2-1 TRBV20-1 NA TRBD2 TGCAGTGCTAGTGCATCTAGCGGGAGAGGGTTGAGTGAGCAGTTCTTC CSASASSGRGLSEQFF
TRBJ2-3 TRBV11-2 NA TRBD2 TGTGCCAGCAGTCCACCACCTCGGGAGGACCCAGATACGCAGTATTTT CASSPPPREDPDTQYF